The 15 T cell receptor beta chains reported below all come from one sample, sequenced in a study of blood T cell repertoires in COVID-19 (TCRdb year 2020). The method behind the library was the immunoSEQ multiplex PCR assay. TCRdb mirrors the immuneACCESS table, restricted to in-frame sequences. Some clones are absent from its copies; in checked studies, under half trace to an unresolved V gene, and the reason for the others is unknown. This sample has about 500,000 clones in its table, and 85% to 90% of those were observed once. In total, the top ten clones hold roughly 7.3% of the sample. The sample consisted of peripheral blood. Every receptor here comes from a woman in her forties or fifties with COVID-19, enrolled during active disease.

This clone was detected only a few times. Other nucleotide sequences in the sample specify the same CDR3. The chain has TRBV18 and TRBJ2-7; D is ambiguous. The CDR3 totals 11 residues. With 3 bases removed from V and 5 bases from J, the gap between germline ends came to 5 bases. The V gene's germline CDR1 is KGHSH and CDR2 LQKENI. The CDR3 here is CASSPSDEQYF. For the CDR3, the DNA is TGTGCCAGCTCACCGAGTGACGAGCAGTACTTC.

The chain joins TRBV10-3 to TRBJ1-1; possible D gene TRBD1, 6 bases. CDR3 length: 15 residues. Germline V gene lookup returns CDR1 ENHRY and CDR2 SYGVKD. Trimming cost V 6 bases and J 5 bases, with 19 bases left between them. Here the CDR3 DNA reads TGTGCCATCAGGGCTGAAACAGGGTTGGAGACTGAAGCTTTCTTT. Its protein product is CAIRAETGLETEAFF.

The CDR3 region is CAWSAGTFYTF. The DNA for the CDR3 is TGTGCCTGGAGTGCCGGGACATTCTACACCTTC. V usage is TRBV30 and J usage is TRBJ1-2; possibly TRBD1 for D (6 bases). Germline lookup yields CDR1 GTSNPN and CDR2 SVGIG (reference sequence). This CDR3 is built from 11 residues. Trimming pared 1 base from V and 10 bases from J, leaving 10 bases between.

V usage is TRBV2 and J usage is TRBJ2-7, with D maybe TRBD2 (6 bases). Between the trimmed V and J ends, which lost 8 bases and 9 bases, there was a span of 11 bases. The CDR3 is 10 residues long. Germline CDR1 is SNHLY and CDR2 is FYNNEI. CDR3 coding DNA: TGTGCCAGCGGGGAGGAAACGCAGTACTTC. Its protein is CASGEETQYF.

In DNA form, the CDR3 reads TGTGCCAGCAGCGGGACAGGCGGCTATGGCTACACCTTC. Protein: CASSGTGGYGYTF. V and J are TRBV7-2 and TRBJ1-2; 8 nucleotides match TRBD1. This CDR3 comprises 13 residues. V dropped 5 bases and J dropped 4; count of bases not matched to a gene: 3. Germline V gene sequence: CDR1 SGHTA, CDR2 FQGNSA.

The rearrangement uses TRBV24-1 and TRBJ2-3; TRBD1 agrees at 7 bases. Germline loops: CDR1 KGHDR, CDR2 SFDVKD. V lost 4 bases to trimming and J lost 1 base; unmatched junction nucleotides: 7. The CDR3 is 16 residues long. CDR3 loop: CATSDPTGDGTDTQYF. The CDR3 nucleotides read TGTGCCACCAGTGACCCTACAGGGGACGGCACAGATACGCAGTATTTT.

The chain couples TRBV6-5 to TRBJ1-1; D is perhaps TRBD1 (5 bases). The V and J ends lost 0 bases and 1 base respectively, with 9 bases between them. Germline V gene sequence: CDR1 MNHEY, CDR2 SVGAGI. The CDR3 is made up of 15 amino acids. Here the CDR3 reads CASSYSGVWNTEAFF. The CDR3 DNA follows: TGTGCCAGCAGTTACTCAGGGGTGTGGAACACTGAAGCTTTCTTT.

The V call is TRBV5-8, the J call TRBJ1-6, with D unresolved. Germline V gene lookup returns CDR1 SGHTS and CDR2 YDEGEE. CDR3 length equals 13 residues. Trimming pared 0 bases from V and 10 bases from J, leaving 8 bases between. CDR3 protein: CASSLALGSPLHF. The DNA of the CDR3 is TGTGCCAGCAGCTTGGCTTTGGGCTCACCCCTCCACTTT.

The V call is TRBV7-8, the J call TRBJ1-2; D not certain. The CDR3 is 17 amino acids. V gave up 0 bases and J gave up 4 bases, with 18 bases separating them. Germline V gene data show CDR1 as SGHVS and CDR2 as FQNEAQ. CDR3 residues: CASSLAVNQQLTYGYTF. For the CDR3, the DNA is TGTGCCAGCAGCTTAGCGGTTAATCAACAGCTTACCTATGGCTACACCTTC.

This rearrangement joins TRBV19 to TRBJ2-7; the match to TRBD2 covers 7 bases. The V segment lost 3 bases and the J segment 12 bases; nucleotides outside the gene matches: 14. This CDR3 region has 14 residues. CDR1 LNHDA and CDR2 SQIVND come from the germline V gene (reference sequence). The CDR3 DNA is TGTGCCAGTAGTATCCGAGGACTAGATGTGACGCTGTACTTC. It codes for CASSIRGLDVTLYF.

V gene TRBV6-5 combines with J gene TRBJ2-7, with a possible D match to TRBD2 (6 bases). This CDR3 is 13 amino acids long. The germline V gene has CDR1 MNHEY and CDR2 SVGAGI. Between the trimmed V and J ends, which lost 6 bases and 2 bases, there was a span of 11 bases. The CDR3 protein is CASSRDFAYEQYF. CDR3 in DNA: TGTGCCAGCAGCAGGGACTTCGCCTACGAGCAGTACTTC.

This clone has a single count. The chain joins TRBV19 to TRBJ1-5; D possibly corresponds to TRBD1 (6 bases). The CDR3 runs 13 residues. Trimming took off 3 bases at V and 5 bases at J, with 8 bases between the two ends. The germline V gene encodes CDR1 LNHDA and CDR2 SQIVND (reference sequence). The CDR3 DNA reads as TGTGCCAGTAGTATGGACAGCGATCAGCCCCAGCATTTT. Residues: CASSMDSDQPQHF.

CDR3 in amino acids: CASSPQGASEPQHF. The DNA of the CDR3 is TGTGCCAGCAGCCCACAGGGGGCGTCGGAGCCCCAGCATTTT. This chain uses TRBV27 with TRBJ1-5; 9 bases are a match to TRBD1. Germline CDR1 reads MNHEY; CDR2 reads SMNVEV (reference sequence). The CDR3 runs to 14 residues. The J segment lost 8 bases and the V segment lost 6 bases, leaving 8 bases of the junction unmatched.

V usage is TRBV28 and J usage is TRBJ2-5, with D uncertain. Germline V gives CDR1 MDHEN, CDR2 SYDVKM. Between the trimmed V and J ends, which lost 2 bases and 4 bases, there was a span of 5 bases. This CDR3 contains 12 residues. CDR3 DNA sequence: TGTGCCAGCAGTTTAGCCAGAGAGACCCAGTACTTC. Translating gives CASSLARETQYF.

The chain joins TRBV12-3 or TRBV12-4 to TRBJ2-5; 11 positions match TRBD1. V lost 9 bases to trimming and J lost 6 bases; unmatched junction nucleotides: 6. The CDR3 sequence is 13 residues long. CDR3 protein: CASGQGAVKTQYF. In DNA, the CDR3 is TGTGCCAGTGGACAGGGGGCGGTTAAGACCCAGTACTTC.